The source of this T cell receptor beta chain is a study of identifying expanded T cells in peripheral blood. The CDR3 covers 12 residues. Germline V gene data show CDR1 as MDHEN and CDR2 as SYDVKM. V shed 2 bases and J shed 10 bases, with 11 bases lying between them. The assay was immunoSEQ multiplex PCR, and TCRdb's table has in-frame clones only and misses some. The table lists around 90,000 clones, about 91% of them singletons. The J gene is TRBJ1-1, the V gene TRBV28; D is unclear. The receptor comes from a person aged 18 to 75 in good health. The sample was blood. CDR3 sequence reads: CASSLGVSGAFF. In nucleotides, the CDR3 is TGTGCCAGCAGTTTAGGGGTATCTGGAGCTTTCTTT. Together with reference TRBV28 and TRBJ1-1, the CDR3 gives the full variable domain: DVKVTQSSRYLVKRTGEKVFLECVQDMDHENMFWYRQDPGLGLRLIYFSYDVKMKEKGDIPEGYSVSREKKERFSLILESASTNQTSMYLCASSLGVSGAFFGQGTRLTVV.